The clone carrying this TCR beta chain was counted between two and nine times. What it recognizes is unknown. This sample is part of a study of OX40 agonist ivuxolimab in advanced cancers. Background on the study: Checkpoint inhibitors had been given previously to around 38% of patients. Broader study findings: On average, CD8+ T cells showed a greater number of expanded clones than CD4+.

The assay was immunoSEQ multiplex PCR, and TCRdb's table has in-frame clones only and misses some. The sample carries about 79,000 clones, under 85% recorded once. There are 13 residues in the CDR3. Germline-derived CDR1 and CDR2 are MDHEN and SYDVKM. With 6 bases removed from V and 5 bases from J, the gap between germline ends came to 11 bases. This TCR was sampled from an adult with an advanced solid tumor such as melanoma, head and neck, liver or kidney cancer. The genes are TRBV28 and TRBJ1-5; TRBD1 might be the D (5 bases). Material: CD4+ or CD8+ T cells sorted from blood, obtained in a trial of the OX40 agonist ivuxolimab. The CDR3 DNA follows: TGTGCCAGCAGCTCAGGGCCGGATCAGCCCCAGCATTTT. It specifies CASSSGPDQPQHF. Full variable domain (outside the CDR3, taken from reference TRBV28 and TRBJ1-5): DVKVTQSSRYLVKRTGEKVFLECVQDMDHENMFWYRQDPGLGLRLIYFSYDVKMKEKGDIPEGYSVSREKKERFSLILESASTNQTSMYLCASSSGPDQPQHFGDGTRLSIL.